This TCR beta chain was identified in a study of blood T cell repertoires in COVID-19. Study-level background: Spain, Italy and the United States supplied samples that represented acute and convalescent COVID-19. The analysed material was cDNA or gDNA that came from T cells, B-cell-depleted T cells, or PBMCs.

The CDR3 consists of 17 residues. V was trimmed by 2 bases and J by 4 bases, leaving 20 bases between them. The germline gives CDR1 SGDLS, CDR2 YYNGEE. Original analysis: Reference gene primers were amplified, and this amplification served to estimate nucleated cell counts. TCRdb's copy holds only in-frame clones and misses some; the assay was immunoSEQ multiplex PCR. Clone size and the V and J calls come from that table; the DNA yielded D and trimming. This table holds 240,000 or so clones, about 88% found once. The chain has TRBV9 and TRBJ2-3, with D possibly TRBD1 on 6 matching bases. The source is a woman aged 65 to 85 with active or convalescent COVID-19. What was sequenced was peripheral blood. In DNA form, the CDR3 reads TGTGCCAGCAGCGTTTCCACCGACCTACAGGGAGCAGATACGCAGTATTTT. Translation gives CASSVSTDLQGADTQYF.